These 27 T cell receptor beta chains were all obtained from the same sample, sequenced in a study of a mutant IDH1 vaccine in newly diagnosed glioma. The sample's time point: week 47, end of study. Mutant IDH1 20-mer peptide, at 300 ug, made up each vaccine dose, with topical imiquimod. The protocol was immunoSEQ multiplex PCR, while the TCRdb copy is restricted to in-frame clones and leaves out a portion. The sample has around 61,000 clones; less than 80% are singletons. The antigens these receptors bind are not known. This specimen consisted of PBMCs, obtained from a glioma patient whose treatment included an IDH1 peptide vaccine. The receptors were gathered from a man aged 50 or older with glioma.

In its sample, this clone was seen a few times. This sequence joins TRBV6-1 and TRBJ1-2, with D maybe TRBD1 (5 bases). There are 16 residues in the CDR3. Looked up from germline, CDR1 is MNHNS and CDR2 is SASEGT. V was trimmed by 2 bases and J by 1 base, leaving 14 bases between them. In nucleotides, the CDR3 is TGTGCCAGCAGTGAATGGGGGAAGGGTGGTAACTATGGCTACACCTTC. Amino acids: CASSEWGKGGNYGYTF.

V gene TRBV29-1 combines with J gene TRBJ1-2; a weak D match, TRBD1 (5 bases). Germline V CDR1 and CDR2: SQVTM, ANQGSEA. The CDR3 sequence is 17 residues long. V dropped 4 bases and J dropped 5 bases, with 26 bases sitting between them. DNA of the CDR3: TGCAGCGTTGTAAAGGGGAGGGAGCGCCGTTCCTCGTATGGCTACACCTTC. Protein: CSVVKGRERRSSYGYTF.

This clone turned up a few times. This chain joins TRBV28 and TRBJ2-4, with D maybe TRBD2 (5 bases). Germline V gene lookup returns CDR1 MDHEN and CDR2 SYDVKM. Between the trimmed V and J ends, which lost 1 base and 3 bases, there was a span of 13 bases. CDR3 length: 16 residues. The CDR3 DNA reads as TGTGCCAGCAGTTTATCCGGTTCCCGGGGCAAAAACATTCAGTACTTC. Translated, it gives CASSLSGSRGKNIQYF.

The rearrangement links TRBV13 to TRBJ2-1; 8 bases line up with TRBD1. Germline V CDR1 and CDR2: PRHDT, FYEKMQ (reference sequence). Trimming cost V 4 bases and J 10 bases; bases outside gene matches: 12. The CDR3 runs to 15 residues. The CDR3 DNA reads TGTGCCAGCAGCTCCCGGACAGGGAGCGGCGTGGAGCAGTTCTTC. This translates into CASSSRTGSGVEQFF.

The genes are TRBV29-1 and TRBJ2-7; no clear D. V was cut by 3 bases and J by 1 base, with 16 bases left in between. This CDR3 spans 15 amino acids. CDR1 and CDR2 (germline): SQVTM, ANQGSEA. For the CDR3, the DNA is TGCAGCGTTGAGGATGGGTACAGCTCTTCCTACGAGCAGTACTTC. Translating it yields CSVEDGYSSSYEQYF.

V usage is TRBV4-2 and J usage is TRBJ1-2, with D unclear. Trimming removed 1 base from V and 7 bases from J, with 10 bases in between. The CDR3 is made up of 13 amino acids. The germline gives CDR1 LGHNA, CDR2 YNFKEQ. This CDR3 is CASSQGTGPGYTF. Written as DNA, the CDR3 is TGTGCCAGCAGCCAAGGGACCGGGCCTGGCTACACCTTC.

The chain carries TRBV30 and TRBJ2-1; D gene unclear. This CDR3 is built from 14 residues. Germline-derived CDR1 and CDR2 are GTSNPN and SVGIG (reference sequence). The ends were cut back, 4 bases at V and 10 bases at J, with 20 bases in the middle. Here the CDR3 DNA reads TGTGCCTGGAAATGGGGAAGACTCGGTGGGGAGCAGTTCTTC. Its translation is CAWKWGRLGGEQFF.

In DNA form, the CDR3 reads TGTGCCAGCAGTTCTCGACGGGGGGGAGAGACCCAGTACTTC. It translates to CASSSRRGGETQYF. The J gene is TRBJ2-5, the V gene TRBV27, with 8 bases that match TRBD2. CDR3 length: 14 residues. The germline V gene has CDR1 MNHEY and CDR2 SMNVEV (reference sequence). V was clipped by 4 bases and J by 4 bases; unmatched bases: 5.

This clone showed up just once. The chain couples TRBV27 to TRBJ2-7; D gene uncertain. The CDR3 totals 11 residues. Per germline, CDR1 MNHEY and CDR2 SMNVEV (reference sequence). V was cut by 5 bases and J by 3 bases, with 5 bases left in between. CDR3 protein: CASSANYEQYF. The CDR3 DNA follows: TGTGCCAGCAGTGCCAACTACGAGCAGTACTTC.

This clone was detected only a few times. The chain combines TRBV7-9 with TRBJ2-7, with 8 bases lining up with TRBD1. This CDR3 contains 14 residues. The V gene's germline CDR1 is SEHNR and CDR2 FQNEAQ (reference sequence). J lost 4 bases, V lost 5 bases, and 7 bases had no gene match. CDR3 region: CASSRRGQVYEQYF. CDR3 coding DNA: TGTGCCAGCAGCCGCCGGGGACAGGTTTACGAGCAGTACTTC.

This chain joins TRBV9 and TRBJ1-3; D perhaps matches TRBD1 (5 bases). Trimming left V 5 bases short and J 8 bases short, with 17 bases between. The germline CDR1 and CDR2 sequences are SGDLS and YYNGEE. The CDR3 has 14 residues. CDR3 residues: CASSDGDGRHTIYF. CDR3 DNA sequence: TGTGCCAGCAGTGACGGGGACGGCCGGCACACCATATATTTT. Together with reference TRBV9 and TRBJ1-3, the CDR3 gives the full variable domain: DSGVTQTPKHLITATGQRVTLRCSPRSGDLSVYWYQQSLDQGLQFLIQYYNGEERAKGNILERFSAQQFPDLHSELNLSSLELGDSALYFCASSDGDGRHTIYFGEGSWLTVV.

This clone was seen at least ten times. The rearrangement uses TRBV4-3 and TRBJ2-7, with D possibly matching TRBD2 (5 bases). The CDR3 is 15 residues long. V was clipped by 0 bases and J by 7 bases, with 16 bases between them. In germline, CDR1 is LGHNA, CDR2 YSLEER. This chain's CDR3 is CASSQDRSLPGEQYF. CDR3 nucleotide sequence: TGCGCCAGCAGCCAAGATCGAAGCCTCCCGGGGGAGCAGTACTTC.

The chain uses TRBV14 and TRBJ2-2; TRBD1 or TRBD2 may be the D gene (5 bases each). V was shortened by 4 bases and J by 7 bases, with 10 bases between the two germline ends. There are 13 residues in the CDR3. The germline V gene has CDR1 SGHDN and CDR2 FVKESK. CDR3 in amino acids: CASSPGRYGELFF. CDR3 nucleotides: TGTGCCAGCAGCCCGGGGCGGTACGGGGAGCTGTTTTTT.

V and J are TRBV6-4 and TRBJ2-2, with D uncertain. V lost 7 bases and J lost 0, with 12 bases in between. This CDR3 contains 15 residues. Germline CDR1 and CDR2: MRHNA and SNTAGT. CDR3 DNA sequence: TGTGCCAGCACCCTCACCGCCACGAACACCGGGGAGCTGTTTTTT. Protein: CASTLTATNTGELFF.

This clone occurred many times. V gene TRBV19 combines with J gene TRBJ1-5, with TRBD1 matching 8 bases. The CDR3 is made up of 16 amino acids. V shed 4 bases and J 1 base; nucleotides not matched to a gene: 6. Germline loops: CDR1 LNHDA, CDR2 SQIVND (reference sequence). The CDR3: CASSNPDRASNQPQHF. The CDR3, as DNA: TGTGCCAGTAGTAACCCGGACAGGGCGAGCAATCAGCCCCAGCATTTT. Full variable domain (rest looked up from reference TRBV19 and TRBJ1-5): DGGITQSPKYLFRKEGQNVTLSCEQNLNHDAMYWYRQDPGQGLRLIYYSQIVNDFQKGDIAEGYSVSREKKESFPLTVTSAQKNPTAFYLCASSNPDRASNQPQHFGDGTRLSIL.

V and J are TRBV29-1 and TRBJ1-2; D call uncertain. This CDR3 has 12 amino acids. V lost 3 bases to trimming and J lost 4 bases, with 9 bases between them. Looked up from germline, CDR1 is SQVTM and CDR2 is ANQGSEA. In DNA form, the CDR3 reads TGCAGCGTTGAGGCAGGCGGCTATGGCTACACCTTC. It yields the protein CSVEAGGYGYTF.

The gene calls are TRBV7-9 and TRBJ2-1, with D perhaps TRBD1 or TRBD2 (5 bases each). Germline V CDR1 and CDR2: SEHNR, FQNEAQ (reference sequence). The germline V and J ends were trimmed by 1 base and 8 bases, with 12 bases remaining between them. This CDR3 is 14 amino acids long. This chain's CDR3 is CASSLGGRDDEQFF. CDR3 DNA: TGTGCCAGCAGCTTAGGGGGAAGGGACGATGAGCAGTTCTTC.

V and J are TRBV6-1 and TRBJ2-7, with D tentatively TRBD1 (5 bases). This CDR3 spans 15 amino acids. Germline V lookup: CDR1 MNHNS, CDR2 SASEGT. With 10 bases removed from V and 5 bases from J, the gap between germline ends came to 24 bases. Here the CDR3 DNA reads TGTGCCACCAATTGGGGCAGCCAGGGTGACGACGAGCAGTACTTC. As protein: CATNWGSQGDDEQYF.

V is TRBV5-5 and J is TRBJ1-2; 7 positions agree with TRBD1. V lost 3 bases and J lost 0; bases outside the gene matches: 5. Germline CDR1 is SGHKS and CDR2 is YYEKEE (reference sequence). The CDR3 loop spans 15 amino acids. Here the CDR3 DNA reads TGTGCCAGCAGCTGGGCAGGGGGGGCTAACTATGGCTACACCTTC. Its translation: CASSWAGGANYGYTF. Full variable domain (missing parts from reference TRBV5-5 and TRBJ1-2): DAGVTQSPTHLIKTRGQQVTLRCSPISGHKSVSWYQQVLGQGPQFIFQYYEKEERGRGNFPDRFSARQFPNYSSELNVNALLLGDSALYLCASSWAGGANYGYTFGSGTRLTVV.

The chain employs TRBV18 and TRBJ1-1; D is unclear. CDR3 size: 16 residues. Germline loops: CDR1 KGHSH, CDR2 LQKENI. Trimming pared 3 bases from V and 0 bases from J, leaving 14 bases between. CDR3 in amino acids: CASSPAYLSLNTEAFF. The CDR3 bases are TGTGCCAGCTCACCCGCTTATTTGAGCTTGAACACTGAAGCTTTCTTT.

This rearrangement joins TRBV18 to TRBJ1-2, with TRBD1 matching 7 bases. V was pared by 2 bases and J by 3 bases, with 9 bases of the junction left unmatched. The CDR3 consists of 16 residues. The germline V gene has CDR1 KGHSH and CDR2 LQKENI. This CDR3 is CASSPVHGRGDYGYTF. CDR3 in DNA: TGTGCCAGCTCACCAGTTCATGGCAGGGGGGACTATGGCTACACCTTC. Drawing the rest from reference TRBV18 and TRBJ1-2, the complete variable domain is NAGVMQNPRHLVRRRGQEARLRCSPMKGHSHVYWYRQLPEEGLKFMVYLQKENIIDESGMPKERFSAEFPKEGPSILRIQQVVRGDSAAYFCASSPVHGRGDYGYTFGSGTRLTVV.

This chain connects TRBV28 to TRBJ2-5, with D perhaps TRBD1 (6 bases). From germline, CDR1 is MDHEN and CDR2 SYDVKM. Trimming took 5 bases from V and 3 from J, leaving 7 bases between them. This CDR3 contains 12 residues. The CDR3 here is CASSRQEETQYF. The DNA of the CDR3 is TGTGCCAGCAGTCGACAGGAAGAGACCCAGTACTTC.

The chain combines TRBV9 with TRBJ2-7; weak D call: TRBD1 (6 bases). V was cut by 4 bases and J by 2 bases, with 13 bases left in between. From germline, CDR1 is SGDLS and CDR2 YYNGEE. The CDR3 is 14 amino acids. CDR3: CASSSGQFTYEQYF. CDR3 DNA: TGTGCCAGCAGCTCCGGACAGTTCACCTACGAGCAGTACTTC.

V is TRBV19 and J is TRBJ2-7; D possibly matches TRBD1 or TRBD2 (5 bases each). This CDR3 comprises 15 residues. Germline V CDR1 and CDR2: LNHDA, SQIVND (reference sequence). V gave up 9 bases and J gave up 0 bases, with 18 bases separating them. Here the CDR3 DNA reads TGTGCCAGCGGGGCGCAGCTGGGGAGCTCCTACGAGCAGTACTTC. This sequence encodes CASGAQLGSSYEQYF.

This clone was counted once. The rearrangement joins TRBV6-5 to TRBJ2-3; 10 bases map to TRBD2. With 6 bases clipped from V and 6 bases from J, the junction kept 9 bases outside the gene matches. Germline V gives CDR1 MNHEY, CDR2 SVGAGI. The CDR3 has 15 amino acids. DNA of the CDR3: TGTGCCAGCAGCCCTCTAGCGGGGGACGGGGATACGCAGTATTTT. This encodes CASSPLAGDGDTQYF.

This clone showed up just a few times. The chain has TRBV9 and TRBJ2-5; D ambiguous. The germline CDR1 and CDR2 sequences are SGDLS and YYNGEE. The germline V and J ends were trimmed by 7 bases and 5 bases, with 18 bases remaining between them. The CDR3 contains 14 residues. This CDR3 is CASSQRSNSETQYF. CDR3 DNA: TGTGCCAGCTCGCAAAGGTCTAATAGTGAGACCCAGTACTTC.

The chain employs TRBV6-1 and TRBJ1-4; tentative D call: TRBD1 (5 bases). CDR3 length: 14 amino acids. With 4 bases removed from V and 8 bases from J, the gap between germline ends came to 14 bases. Germline CDR1 is MNHNS and CDR2 is SASEGT. The CDR3 is CASSATATEEKLFF. CDR3 DNA: TGTGCCAGCAGTGCGACAGCGACGGAGGAAAAACTGTTTTTT.